Following are 7 T cell receptor beta chains from one sample sequenced in a study of T cells in Graves' hyperthyroidism and ophthalmopathy. It was RNA transcripts that yielded the amplified TCR beta CDR3 regions. HTBI primers were employed in a first-round RT-PCR of the TCR CDR3. TCRdb called the multiplex PCR reads again in MiXCR, with one record for every CDR3 protein. This sample yields 400,000 to 550,000 distinct CDR3 sequences, of which 24% are seen a single time; 11% belongs to the top ten. The sequenced sample was blood. All receptors come from a woman in her 30s with Graves' ophthalmopathy.

In DNA, the CDR3 is TGTGCCAGCAGCTTAGGGTCCGGTGATGGGACTGAAGCTTTCTTT. Protein: CASSLGSGDGTEAFF. This chain joins TRBV7-2 and TRBJ1-1; D not certain. The CDR3 spans 15 residues. Germline CDR1 reads SGHTA; CDR2 reads FQGNSA. The germline V and J ends were trimmed by 1 base and 5 bases, with 14 bases remaining between them.

This chain uses TRBV29-1 with TRBJ2-5, with 8 bases lining up with TRBD1. The CDR3 is 13 amino acids. Trimming removed 6 bases from V and 2 bases from J; junction bases left unmatched: 5. Per the germline V gene, CDR1 is SQVTM and CDR2 is ANQGSEA. The CDR3: CSVAGQEQETQYF. Here the CDR3 DNA reads TGCAGCGTCGCGGGACAGGAGCAAGAGACCCAGTACTTC.

This clonotype was seen many times. The chain carries TRBV6-1 and TRBJ1-1; tentatively, D is TRBD1 (5 bases). V lost 7 bases to trimming and J lost 1 base, with 10 bases between them. CDR1 and CDR2 (germline): MNHNS, SASEGT. The CDR3 sequence is 13 residues long. The CDR3 sequence is CASNLDRNTEAFF. Written as DNA, the CDR3 is TGTGCCAGCAACCTTGACAGGAACACTGAAGCTTTCTTT.

This clonotype has only a few counts. This chain links TRBV27 with TRBJ2-7, with D maybe TRBD2 (6 bases). CDR3 length: 13 residues. Germline CDR1 is MNHEY and CDR2 is SMNVEV (reference sequence). Deletions cut 11 bases from V and 2 bases from J, with 16 bases between. CDR3 bases: TGTGCCTCCTGGGCGGGACTTACCTACGAGCAGTACTTC. The encoded protein is CASWAGLTYEQYF.

The chain joins TRBV28 to TRBJ1-1; 7 bases match TRBD1. The CDR3 loop spans 13 amino acids. V was pared by 10 bases and J by 4 bases, with 9 bases of the junction left unmatched. Germline CDR1 MDHEN, CDR2 SYDVKM. The CDR3 protein is CAITDREITEAFF. DNA of the CDR3: TGTGCCATTACCGACAGGGAGATCACTGAAGCTTTCTTT.

This clonotype was seen only a few times. The chain carries TRBV29-1 and TRBJ1-3; the D gene is possibly TRBD1 (5 bases). Trimming stripped 4 bases from V and 0 bases from J, with 13 bases between. CDR1 is SQVTM, CDR2 ANQGSEA, per germline. The CDR3 totals 15 residues. CDR3 amino acids: CSVVPTDSSGNTIYF. The CDR3 DNA reads TGCAGCGTTGTTCCGACAGACAGCTCTGGAAACACCATATATTTT.

This clonotype was detected ten times or more. J is TRBJ1-6 and V is TRBV6-1; unclear D gene. Germline CDR1 MNHNS, CDR2 SASEGT. V shed 8 bases and J shed 7 bases, with 15 bases lying between them. The CDR3 is 14 amino acids. CDR3 amino acids: CASLAGGKNSPLHF. The CDR3 nucleotides are TGTGCCAGCCTTGCGGGCGGGAAAAATTCACCCCTCCACTTT.